Listed here are 4 T cell receptor beta chains from one sample, sequenced in a study of shared clonotypes between healthy human individuals. Data came from immunoSEQ multiplex PCR; TCRdb stores just in-frame clones and leaves some out. The sample holds roughly 520,000 clones, roughly 95% seen once. Material for sequencing was naive CD4+ T cells sorted from blood. Stated subset: CD45RA+ positively selected. The receptors here all came from a woman aged 25 to 39 in good health.

The rearrangement joins TRBV10-3 to TRBJ1-6; D is ambiguous. Germline V gives CDR1 ENHRY, CDR2 SYGVKD. The V gene lost 6 bases and the J gene lost 7 bases, with 16 bases spanning the gap. This CDR3 spans 15 amino acids. The CDR3 spells CAIRAGSELNSPLHF. The DNA of the CDR3 is TGTGCCATCAGGGCCGGGAGCGAACTAAATTCACCCCTCCACTTT.

V is TRBV6-1 and J is TRBJ2-3, with 8 nucleotides matching TRBD2. CDR3 length: 15 residues. The germline gives CDR1 MNHNS, CDR2 SASEGT. V shed 4 bases and J 1 base; nucleotides not matched to a gene: 4. The CDR3 loop reads CASSAGLARTDTQYF. In DNA, the CDR3 is TGTGCCAGCAGTGCCGGACTAGCCCGCACAGATACGCAGTATTTT.

The rearrangement links TRBV28 to TRBJ2-2; 8 bases map to TRBD2. J gave up 2 bases and V 6 bases, and 8 bases lay outside the gene matches. This CDR3 contains 16 residues. Germline lookup yields CDR1 MDHEN and CDR2 SYDVKM. The CDR3 sequence is CASSPAGAFNTGELFF. The DNA for the CDR3 is TGTGCCAGCAGCCCAGCGGGAGCGTTCAACACCGGGGAGCTGTTTTTT. The full variable domain, with the rest looked up from reference TRBV28 and TRBJ2-2, is DVKVTQSSRYLVKRTGEKVFLECVQDMDHENMFWYRQDPGLGLRLIYFSYDVKMKEKGDIPEGYSVSREKKERFSLILESASTNQTSMYLCASSPAGAFNTGELFFGEGSRLTVL.

V is TRBV28 and J is TRBJ2-6, with a weak D call TRBD1 (5 bases). The CDR3 has 18 residues. The V end lost 0 bases, the J end lost 0 bases, and 12 bases lay between the germline ends. CDR1 and CDR2 (germline): MDHEN, SYDVKM. The CDR3 loop reads CASSLWDNDASGANVLTF. The CDR3 region has the DNA TGTGCCAGCAGTTTATGGGACAACGACGCCTCTGGGGCCAACGTCCTGACTTTC.